The 18 T cell receptor beta chains in this list originate from one sample, sequenced in a study of T cells after yellow fever vaccination (dated by TCRdb to the late 2010s). Per the publication, the treatment or condition label means: live attenuated yellow fever vaccine strain. Library construction relied on 5' RACE. The sample was run on an Illumina HiSeq 2500. TCRdb reran the public reads through fastp at Q25 and MiXCR, keeping productive beta chains. CDR3 protein sequences are deduplicated, and each keeps its most common genes and DNA. The sample table shows about 630,000 distinct CDR3 sequences, and approximately 13% are seen once. The leading ten clones occupy more than 12% of the sample. This sample comprised PBMCs, obtained on the day of the yellow fever booster vaccination. The receptors stem from a man aged 25-40 years who received the YFV17D yellow fever vaccine.

The rearrangement links TRBV20-1 to TRBJ2-2; 11 nucleotides agree with TRBD1. The CDR3 is 14 residues long. V lost 5 bases and J lost 4; bases outside the gene matches: 3. The germline CDR1 and CDR2 sequences are DFQATT and SNEGSKA (reference sequence). The CDR3 coding sequence is TGCAGTGCTTCCGGGACAGGGGGCACCGGGGAGCTGTTTTTT. Translation gives CSASGTGGTGELFF.

This clonotype was recorded a few times. This chain connects TRBV6-5 to TRBJ2-7; unclear D gene. CDR1 is MNHEY and CDR2 is SVGAGI in the germline V gene. V gave up 0 bases and J gave up 3 bases, with 9 bases separating them. The CDR3 runs to 14 residues. CDR3 protein: CASSYSNRNYEQYF. CDR3 DNA sequence: TGTGCCAGCAGTTACTCAAACAGAAACTACGAGCAGTACTTC.

About this clonotype: The junction does not match germline at one end; this may be a read error. This sequence joins TRBV20-1 and TRBJ2-1; 8 nucleotides agree with TRBD2. In germline, CDR1 is DFQATT, CDR2 SNEGSKA (reference sequence). The CDR3 loop spans 15 amino acids. The CDR3 DNA reads as TGCTGTGCTCCCCGGCGGGAGGTACGACCGGGTGAGCAGTTCTTC. This gives the protein CCAPRREVRPGEQFF.

The chain combines TRBV20-1 with TRBJ2-5; a possible D gene is TRBD2 (5 bases). Trimming left V 4 bases short and J 2 bases short, with 14 bases between. The CDR3 runs to 14 residues. Germline V gives CDR1 DFQATT, CDR2 SNEGSKA (reference sequence). CDR3 region: CSATLVGGQETQYF. CDR3 coding DNA: TGCAGTGCTACGTTGGTGGGCGGGCAAGAGACCCAGTACTTC.

The V gene is TRBV27, the J gene TRBJ2-1; 8 bases fit TRBD2. The germline gives CDR1 MNHEY, CDR2 SMNVEV (reference sequence). The J segment lost 5 bases and the V segment lost 3 bases, leaving 6 bases of the junction unmatched. The length of the CDR3 is 15 residues. CDR3 nucleotide sequence: TGTGCCAGCAGTTTGTGGAGCGGGAGAAACAATGAGCAGTTCTTC. It yields the protein CASSLWSGRNNEQFF.

The chain uses TRBV4-3 and TRBJ1-2; D is uncertain. V gave up 1 base and J gave up 4 bases, with 13 bases separating them. Germline CDR1 is LGHNA and CDR2 is YSLEER. This CDR3 contains 15 residues. CDR3 sequence: CASSQAPSTAYGYTF. DNA for the CDR3: TGCGCCAGCAGCCAAGCCCCCTCCACGGCCTATGGCTACACCTTC.

Worth noting for this clonotype: The junction shows a germline mismatch at one end, possibly a read error. This sequence joins TRBV6-2 or TRBV6-3 and TRBJ1-1, with TRBD1 as a possible D gene (6 bases). The germline gives CDR1 MNHEY, CDR2 SVGEGT. The CDR3 spans 12 residues. The CDR3 coding sequence is TGTGCCAGCGCCGAGGGGGACACTGAAGTTTTCTTT. Residues: CASAEGDTEVFF.

V is TRBV12-3 or TRBV12-4 and J is TRBJ1-2; 9 nucleotides match TRBD1. The ends lost 6 bases at V and 3 bases at J; junction bases unmatched: 8. The CDR3 totals 15 residues. This CDR3 is CASRRTGVYHYGYTF. The CDR3 DNA follows: TGTGCCAGCAGGAGGACAGGGGTGTATCACTATGGCTACACCTTC.

The chain links TRBV7-9 to TRBJ1-1, with D possibly TRBD1 on 5 matching bases. V lost 4 bases, J lost 10 bases, and 16 bases lay in between. The CDR3 covers 13 residues. CDR1 and CDR2 (germline): SEHNR, FQNEAQ (reference sequence). CDR3 amino acids: CASSSREGRVAFF. DNA for the CDR3: TGTGCCAGCAGCTCCCGGGAGGGGCGCGTAGCTTTCTTT.

This clonotype was found many times. The chain uses TRBV23-1 and TRBJ2-3; the D call may be TRBD1 or TRBD2 (5 bases each). TRBV23-1 is given ORF status, its function remaining uncertain. Trimming removed 5 bases at V and 7 bases at J, with 16 bases between. The CDR3 runs 14 residues. The CDR3 DNA sequence: TGCGCCAGCAGTGTGGGGGTTGGGGCAAATACGCAGTATTTT. This codes for CASSVGVGANTQYF.

The chain joins TRBV9 to TRBJ1-1; D might be TRBD1 (5 bases). Germline V gene sequence: CDR1 SGDLS, CDR2 YYNGEE. The CDR3 loop spans 16 amino acids. V lost 0 bases and J lost 0, with 12 bases in between. The CDR3 nucleotides are TGTGCCAGCAGCGTAGGGGCAGGGTCCCTGAACACTGAAGCTTTCTTT. As protein: CASSVGAGSLNTEAFF.

V and J are TRBV2 and TRBJ2-3; 10 bases align to TRBD1. The CDR3 totals 17 residues. CDR1 is SNHLY and CDR2 is FYNNEI in the germline V gene. V dropped 6 bases and J dropped 3; count of bases not matched to a gene: 12. Here the CDR3 reads CASSATGTGDQTDTQYF. For the CDR3, the DNA is TGTGCCAGCAGCGCAACCGGGACAGGGGATCAGACAGATACGCAGTATTTT.

The chain employs TRBV7-2 and TRBJ2-3; 7 bases fit TRBD1. The J segment lost 4 bases and the V segment lost 0 bases, leaving 4 bases of the junction unmatched. The CDR3 sequence is 15 residues long. CDR1 and CDR2 (germline): SGHTA, FQGNSA. The CDR3 protein is CASSLATGTSDTQYF. As DNA, the CDR3 is TGTGCCAGCAGCTTAGCGACAGGGACATCAGATACGCAGTATTTT.

This chain uses TRBV30 with TRBJ2-7; weak D call: TRBD2 (5 bases). The V gene lost 3 bases and the J gene lost 0 bases, with 15 bases spanning the gap. The CDR3 is 15 amino acids. Germline assignment: CDR1 GTSNPN and CDR2 SVGIG (reference sequence). CDR3 sequence (DNA): TGTGCCTGGAGCGGTCTCCATCGGGGCTCCTACGAGCAGTACTTC. Translation: CAWSGLHRGSYEQYF.

This clonotype showed up just a few times. The chain uses TRBV9 and TRBJ2-3; D is perhaps TRBD2 (6 bases). The germline gives CDR1 SGDLS, CDR2 YYNGEE. V was clipped by 0 bases and J by 2 bases, with 13 bases between them. This CDR3 spans 16 amino acids. The CDR3 bases are TGTGCCAGCAGCGTAGGGACTACTAGTTACACAGATACGCAGTATTTT. Translation gives CASSVGTTSYTDTQYF.

The J gene is TRBJ2-7, the V gene TRBV5-1; D is uncertain. CDR3 length: 12 amino acids. V lost 3 bases to trimming and J lost 5 bases, with 9 bases between them. The germline gives CDR1 SGHRS, CDR2 YFSETQ. CDR3 amino acids: CASSSFTNEQYF. In nucleotides, the CDR3 is TGCGCCAGCAGCTCTTTCACTAACGAGCAGTACTTC.

J is TRBJ1-1 and V is TRBV7-9; D remains ambiguous. The CDR3 totals 13 residues. Germline CDR1 reads SEHNR; CDR2 reads FQNEAQ (reference sequence). V dropped 5 bases and J dropped 0 bases, with 7 bases sitting between them. CDR3 coding DNA: TGTGCCAGCAGCGCTAACTTGAACACTGAAGCTTTCTTT. It is translated as CASSANLNTEAFF.

The V and J genes are TRBV2 and TRBJ2-1; 9 nucleotides align to TRBD2. The germline V gene has CDR1 SNHLY and CDR2 FYNNEI. CDR3 size: 16 residues. With V trimmed by 9 bases and J by 4 bases, 13 bases remained unmatched. CDR3 amino acids: CARNLAGDTAYNEQFF. For the CDR3, the DNA is TGTGCCAGAAATTTAGCGGGAGATACGGCATACAATGAGCAGTTCTTC.